Detailed here is one TCR beta chain. The record originates from a study of T cell responses to AZD1222 COVID-19 vaccine. Repertoires were generated with immunoSEQ multiplex PCR, while TCRdb's copy carries only in-frame clones and drops some. The sample consists of 70,000 to 95,000 clones, roughly 89% of them appearing once. Trimming stripped 4 bases from V and 7 bases from J, with 7 bases between. The CDR3 totals 11 residues. CDR1 and CDR2 from the germline V gene are MNHEY and SVGAGI. The clonotype originates from an adult who received the AZD1222 COVID-19 vaccine. The chain has TRBV6-5 and TRBJ1-1; D is uncertain. The specimen comprised peripheral blood, sampled 28 days after the second AZD1222 dose. CDR3: CASSSFSEAFF. CDR3 DNA sequence: TGTGCCAGCAGTTCCTTTAGTGAAGCTTTCTTT.